The 14 T cell receptor beta chains reported below all come from one sample, sequenced in a study of cytomegalovirus exposure and HLA in healthy donors. Amplification used 60 Vbeta primers and 13 Jbeta primers. Assay used: immunoSEQ multiplex PCR; TCRdb lists only in-frame clones, some missing. The sample comprises about 97,000 clones, approximately 85% of which are singletons, and about 3.9% rests with the top ten. The specimen sequenced was PBMCs. The receptors originated from a man aged 25-40 years in good health and CMV-seronegative.

V is TRBV2 and J is TRBJ2-1, with 8 positions matching TRBD2. Germline lookup yields CDR1 SNHLY and CDR2 FYNNEI. After removal of 7 bases from V and 8 bases from J, the junction contained 10 bases not matched to a gene. The CDR3 runs to 14 residues. The CDR3 here is CASNSGGPGDEQFF. CDR3 sequence (DNA): TGTGCCAGCAACAGCGGGGGCCCCGGCGATGAGCAGTTCTTC. Full variable domain (rest looked up from reference TRBV2 and TRBJ2-1): EPEVTQTPSHQVTQMGQEVILRCVPISNHLYFYWYRQILGQKVEFLVSFYNNEISEKSEIFDDQFSVERPDGSNFTLKIRSTKLEDSAMYFCASNSGGPGDEQFFGPGTRLTVL.

This chain links TRBV28 with TRBJ1-2; D call uncertain. Germline V gene data show CDR1 as MDHEN and CDR2 as SYDVKM. This CDR3 comprises 14 residues. V was shortened by 5 bases and J by 3 bases, with 13 bases between the two germline ends. This CDR3 reads CASSADWTHYGYTF. CDR3 nucleotides: TGTGCCAGCAGTGCTGATTGGACTCACTATGGCTACACCTTC.

The chain carries TRBV7-2 and TRBJ2-7; D unclear. CDR1 SGHTA and CDR2 FQGNSA come from the germline V gene. V was cut by 5 bases and J by 0 bases, with 11 bases left in between. CDR3 size: 14 residues. The DNA of the CDR3 is TGTGCCAGCAGCACTTACCAAGCCTCCTACGAGCAGTACTTC. Translation: CASSTYQASYEQYF.

The chain is built from TRBV28 and TRBJ2-2; 10 positions agree with TRBD1. This CDR3 spans 15 amino acids. The J segment lost 4 bases and the V segment lost 4 bases, leaving 3 bases of the junction unmatched. Germline values: CDR1 MDHEN, CDR2 SYDVKM. This CDR3 is CASSSGQGVTGELFF. The CDR3 region has the DNA TGTGCCAGCAGTTCAGGACAGGGGGTCACCGGGGAGCTGTTTTTT.

In DNA form, the CDR3 reads TGTGCCAGTAGTGTCGGATCGGGAGTTGGGCAGTTCTTC. It is translated as CASSVGSGVGQFF. This chain joins TRBV19 and TRBJ2-1; tentative D call: TRBD2 (6 bases). The CDR3 has 13 amino acids. Germline CDR1 is LNHDA and CDR2 is SQIVND (reference sequence). Trimming pared 5 bases from V and 12 bases from J, leaving 17 bases between.

This clone has just one count. This chain links TRBV6-5 with TRBJ2-5, with D possibly TRBD1 on 5 matching bases. Germline loops: CDR1 MNHEY, CDR2 SVGAGI. The CDR3 consists of 14 residues. The V end was cut by 6 bases, the J end by 1 base, with 12 bases between. The CDR3 is CASRLQGSQETQYF. The CDR3 DNA sequence: TGTGCCAGCAGACTCCAGGGTAGCCAAGAGACCCAGTACTTC.

The V call is TRBV19, the J call TRBJ2-2; D perhaps matches TRBD1 (6 bases). V lost 7 bases, J lost 0 bases, and 12 bases lay in between. CDR3 length equals 15 residues. The germline CDR1 and CDR2 sequences are LNHDA and SQIVND (reference sequence). CDR3 residues: CASTVRTANTGELFF. DNA of the CDR3: TGTGCCAGTACCGTACGGACAGCGAACACCGGGGAGCTGTTTTTT.

The table lists this clone with a few counts. The genes are TRBV7-2 and TRBJ2-3; weak D call: TRBD2 (7 bases). This CDR3 has 15 residues. V lost 3 bases and J 4 bases, leaving 14 bases between the germline ends. Germline V gene sequence: CDR1 SGHTA, CDR2 FQGNSA. In DNA, the CDR3 is TGTGCCAGCAGCTTGGAGGGGGGGCGTGCAGATACGCAGTATTTT. Its translation: CASSLEGGRADTQYF. Supplemented by reference TRBV7-2 and TRBJ2-3, the full variable domain reads GAGVSQSPSNKVTEKGKDVELRCDPISGHTALYWYRQSLGQGLEFLIYFQGNSAPDKSGLPSDRFSAERTGGSVSTLTIQRTQQEDSAVYLCASSLEGGRADTQYFGPGTRLTVL.

CDR3 nucleotides: TGTGCCAGCAGCACAACCCGGACAGGAACTAGCGGGGGGGCCCCAGATACGCAGTATTTT. Translating it yields CASSTTRTGTSGGAPDTQYF. V usage is TRBV7-6 and J usage is TRBJ2-3; 13 positions agree with TRBD2. Germline assignment: CDR1 SGHVS and CDR2 FNYEAQ. This CDR3 is 20 amino acids long. V lost 5 bases and J lost 4; bases outside the gene matches: 18.

J is TRBJ1-4 and V is TRBV6-5; 8 nucleotides align to TRBD1. The CDR3 runs to 14 residues. Germline loops: CDR1 MNHEY, CDR2 SVGAGI. J lost 7 bases, V lost 4 bases, and 5 bases had no gene match. The CDR3 DNA reads as TGTGCCAGCAGTTCCGGGACAGGTGGTGAAAAACTGTTTTTT. It specifies CASSSGTGGEKLFF.

The chain has TRBV11-3 and TRBJ2-7, with 9 bases matching TRBD1. CDR1 SGHNT and CDR2 YENEEA come from the germline V gene. The CDR3 is 12 amino acids. The V gene end was trimmed by 5 bases and the J gene end by 9 bases; junction bases not matched to a gene: 5. CDR3 DNA: TGTGCCAGCAGCCCCGGACAGGGGCGGCAGTACTTC. It encodes CASSPGQGRQYF.

The rearrangement uses TRBV5-1 and TRBJ2-7, with D perhaps matching TRBD1 (6 bases). The CDR3 loop spans 14 amino acids. Deletions cut 1 base from V and 5 bases from J, with 13 bases between. CDR1 is SGHRS and CDR2 is YFSETQ in the germline V gene. As DNA, the CDR3 is TGCGCCAGCAGCTTGTCCAGGGGTGAAGACGAGCAGTACTTC. It specifies CASSLSRGEDEQYF.

This sequence joins TRBV5-4 and TRBJ2-2, with D unresolved. The germline V gene has CDR1 SGHNT and CDR2 YYREEE (reference sequence). The length of the CDR3 is 15 residues. With 0 bases removed from V and 0 bases from J, the gap between germline ends came to 6 bases. CDR3 coding DNA: TGTGCCAGCAGCTTGGGCAGGCCGAACACCGGGGAGCTGTTTTTT. This translates into CASSLGRPNTGELFF.

V and J are TRBV7-2 and TRBJ2-3; 11 bases are shared with TRBD2. The CDR3 length is 17 residues. Germline trimming cut 3 bases from V and 0 bases from J; bases unmatched to any gene: 5. Per the germline V gene, CDR1 is SGHTA and CDR2 is FQGNSA. As DNA, the CDR3 is TGTGCCAGCAGCTTCGCTAGCGGGAGGTTAAGCACAGATACGCAGTATTTT. It translates to CASSFASGRLSTDTQYF.